Sequencing of this T cell receptor (beta chain) was carried out in a study of tissue T cells after allogeneic stem cell transplantation. Clones were read by immunoSEQ multiplex PCR, and TCRdb kept only the in-frame ones, dropping some. This table has about 26,000 clones, roughly 89% appearing once. The CDR3 loop spans 13 amino acids. Per germline, CDR1 LNHDA and CDR2 SQIVND (reference sequence). Trimming took 5 bases from V and 4 from J, leaving 9 bases between them. The sample consisted of blood, taken before transplantation. The chain recombines TRBV19 with TRBJ1-3; D possibly corresponds to TRBD1 (5 bases). The sequence was obtained from a male donor older than 55 who later had graft-versus-host disease after an allogeneic stem cell transplant. The CDR3 protein is CASSDRQGNTIYF. CDR3 nucleotides: TGTGCCAGTAGTGACCGACAGGGAAACACCATATATTTT.